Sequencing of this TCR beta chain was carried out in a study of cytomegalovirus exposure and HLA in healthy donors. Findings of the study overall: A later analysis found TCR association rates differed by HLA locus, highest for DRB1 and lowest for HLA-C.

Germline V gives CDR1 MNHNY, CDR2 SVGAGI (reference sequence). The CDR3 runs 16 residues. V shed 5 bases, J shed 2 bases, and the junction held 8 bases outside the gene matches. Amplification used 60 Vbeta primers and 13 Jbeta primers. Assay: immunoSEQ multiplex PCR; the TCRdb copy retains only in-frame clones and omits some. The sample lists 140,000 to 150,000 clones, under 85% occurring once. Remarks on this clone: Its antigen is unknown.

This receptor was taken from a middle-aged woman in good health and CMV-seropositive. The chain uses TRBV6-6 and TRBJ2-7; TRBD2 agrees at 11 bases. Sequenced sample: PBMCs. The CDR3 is CASSQWTSGSPYEQYF. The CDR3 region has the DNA TGTGCCAGCAGTCAGTGGACTAGCGGGTCCCCCTACGAGCAGTACTTC.